This entry concerns a single T cell receptor (beta chain). This receptor's antigen is unknown. Base qualities are not provided; no much larger clone lies one nucleotide away. These data come from a study of Tregs in tolerant kidney transplant recipients (dated by TCRdb to between 2019 and 2020). With respect to the entire study: Transplants used related donors with nonmyeloablative bone marrow transplantation; mixed chimerism was transient in the human trials. The study applied TCRbeta sequencing to find donor-specific regulatory T cells before combined kidney and bone marrow transplantation and then followed those same cells after transplant.

Here V drops 5 bases and J drops 5 bases, and the junction holds 15 bases not matched to any gene. The CDR3, cysteine through phenylalanine, is 16 amino acids long. Solely the CDR3 DNA is kept, with 48 bases framed from the first base. For CDR1 and CDR2, the germline V gene (reference sequence) lists MNHNY and SVGAGI. Results and caveats for the whole study, not just this receptor: Donor-specific Treg expansion exceeded global Treg expansion in tolerant patients, suggesting antigen-driven rather than nonspecific expansion. Biological reproducibility was not examined directly, but technical replication error appeared to be minimal. Expanding Tregs with activated donor B cells appeared to identify the most biologically relevant and donor-specific TCRbeta repertoire. Because the PCR primers were changed over time for some patients, nucleotide-level comparison could not be performed across the samples from those patients. The study was constrained by small patient numbers, and validation of the findings is required in larger populations and under other immunosuppression protocols.

The time point label, as the study defines it: blood sample drawn before combined kidney and bone marrow transplant. Unstimulated Tregs (CD4+CD25+CD127-), CD4+ non-Tregs (CD4+CD25-), CD4 and CD8 cells were FACS-sorted from thawed PBMCs. The patients were a handful of recipients of combined kidney and bone marrow transplants from the ITN036ST trial, and samples were available only for these trial subjects. Healthy control blood was processed by Ficoll density gradient to PBMCs and cryopreserved; patient PBMCs were collected before and after transplant. For TCRbeta CDR3 sequencing, genomic DNA from the sorted cells was extracted using the QIAGEN DNeasy Blood and Tissue Kit. High-throughput TCRbeta CDR3 sequencing, including PCR amplification with bias correction and internal controls, was performed commercially through immunoSEQ. Per the source publication's procedure: Unique productive TCRbeta sequences were defined by CDR3 nucleotide sequence when primers matched and otherwise by CDR3 amino acid sequence together with Vbeta and Jbeta genes. As a correction for sorting error, sequences shared between sorted populations at a frequency ratio of 2:1 or less were discarded, and the remaining shared sequences were assigned to the higher population. A sequence was defined as donor-reactive if the sequence was expanded at least 5-fold in CFSE-low cells compared with unstimulated cells and had a frequency of at least 0.01% in CFSE-low cells. Jensen-Shannon divergence calculated on the top 100 TCRbeta sequences ranked by frequency was used to measure repertoire divergence. When a sample had multiple sequencing runs, each run was corrected for sorting error separately and the runs were then pooled. As stored in TCRdb, this immuneACCESS dataset retains in-frame rearrangements with V and J assigned. A fraction of the clones does not appear; measured against another copy, unresolved V genes explain less than half of the discrepancy, and the remainder lacks a known reason. V and J calls and clone size are given by that table; D and trimming were obtained from the DNA. This sample gives about 83,000 clones in total; 98% of them show up just once. Roughly 0.59% of the sample is in the top ten clones.

In this chain, TRBV6-6 is recombined with TRBJ2-7; TRBD1 fits 7 bases in the junction. This clonotype was obtained from a human donor who received a combined kidney and bone marrow transplant. The sequences come from CD4+ T cells from blood, collected before the transplant. The CDR3 corresponds to CASSTLHDRAINEQYF. The DNA sequence is TGTGCCAGCAGTACCCTCCACGACAGGGCCATCAACGAGCAGTACTTC.